This TCR beta chain was identified during a study of molecular identifiers for immune sequencing clone quantification. V lost 4 bases and J 6 bases, leaving 11 bases between the germline ends. CDR1 and CDR2 (germline): SGHNT, YYREEE (reference sequence). The CDR3 covers 12 residues. MiXCR was run by TCRdb on the PCR reads, yielding one entry per CDR3 protein. The sample records about 320,000 distinct CDR3 sequences, about a quarter being singletons. Findings and caveats of the study: Jurkat TCR RNA that was spiked in from one cell was reportedly detectable among some 970,000 naive cells. With a barcode shared among identical TCR molecules, highly expanded clone sizes could be underestimated.

With respect to this clonotype: Its antigen is not identified.

This sequence originates from a human donor in good health. Some libraries in this study had Jurkat cell RNA spiked in. V and J are TRBV5-4 and TRBJ2-7; D is uncertain. The source material was naive CD8+ T cells from blood, with Jurkat cell RNA spiked in. Subset indicated: FACS-sorted CD8+CD4-CCR7+CD45RA+ naive T cells. The CDR3 reads CASSAAGSEQYF. The CDR3 coding sequence is TGTGCCAGCAGCGCGGCCGGGTCCGAGCAGTACTTC.